This T cell receptor beta chain was observed in a study of identical twins. Each CDR3 protein is one row after TCRdb ran MiXCR on the 5' RACE reads. The data show approximately 670,000 distinct CDR3 sequences, around 6% seen once. Healthy Caucasians made up all donors. The length of the CDR3 is 16 residues. Trimming at V came to 2 bases and at J to 2 bases, leaving 7 bases not matched to a gene. This clonotype was seen at least ten times. This chain connects TRBV12-3 or TRBV12-4 to TRBJ2-7, with 9 positions matching TRBD2. The receptor was isolated from a man between 18 and 35 years old in good health. Sequenced material: naive T cells sorted from blood. CDR3 protein: CASSLSISGSTYEQYF. The CDR3 bases are TGTGCCAGCAGTTTAAGCATTAGCGGGAGCACCTACGAGCAGTACTTC.